What follows are 10 T cell receptor beta chains derived from one specimen sequenced in a study of shared clonotypes between healthy human individuals. Assay used: immunoSEQ multiplex PCR; TCRdb lists only in-frame clones, some missing. This sample has 95,000 to 120,000 clones, with about 70% found just once. The sample comprised memory CD8+ T cells sorted from blood. Described subset: CD45RO+ cells pooled with CCR7-negative TemRA cells. The receptors were gathered from a woman aged 25 to 45 in good health.

The chain links TRBV19 to TRBJ2-7; D ambiguous. CDR1 and CDR2 (germline): LNHDA, SQIVND (reference sequence). This CDR3 has 12 residues. V shed 7 bases and J shed 3 bases, with 10 bases lying between them. DNA of the CDR3: TGTGCCAGTAATACATGGGGCTACGAGCAGTACTTC. Its protein is CASNTWGYEQYF. Full variable domain (rest looked up from reference TRBV19 and TRBJ2-7): DGGITQSPKYLFRKEGQNVTLSCEQNLNHDAMYWYRQDPGQGLRLIYYSQIVNDFQKGDIAEGYSVSREKKESFPLTVTSAQKNPTAFYLCASNTWGYEQYFGPGTRLTVT.

The V gene is TRBV11-1, the J gene TRBJ2-7; TRBD1 agrees at 8 bases. The CDR3 length is 13 residues. The trim removed 3 bases at V and 5 bases at J, leaving 3 bases unmatched. Per the germline V gene, CDR1 is SGHAT and CDR2 is FQDESV (reference sequence). Here the CDR3 reads CASSFQGADEQYF. Here the CDR3 DNA reads TGTGCCAGCAGCTTCCAGGGGGCGGACGAGCAGTACTTC.

This clone was found once. The rearrangement links TRBV9 to TRBJ1-4; no clear D gene. Trimming took off 0 bases at V and 3 bases at J, with 6 bases between the two ends. This CDR3 has 14 residues. Looked up from germline, CDR1 is SGDLS and CDR2 is YYNGEE. The DNA for the CDR3 is TGTGCCAGCAGCGTAGGAGGGTCTAATGAAAAACTGTTTTTT. Its protein is CASSVGGSNEKLFF.

The chain recombines TRBV19 with TRBJ2-1; 8 bases agree with TRBD1. Germline V gene lookup returns CDR1 LNHDA and CDR2 SQIVND (reference sequence). After removal of 7 bases from V and 9 bases from J, the junction contained 8 bases not matched to a gene. This CDR3 has 13 residues. DNA of the CDR3: TGTGCCAGTAACCCGACAGGGGACGGTGAGCAGTTCTTC. Translated, it gives CASNPTGDGEQFF.

This rearrangement joins TRBV30 to TRBJ2-7; no reliable D call. From germline, CDR1 is GTSNPN and CDR2 SVGIG (reference sequence). V lost 1 base to trimming and J lost 2 bases, with 9 bases between them. The CDR3 runs 13 residues. The CDR3 spells CAWSGFRTYEQYF. The DNA of the CDR3 is TGTGCCTGGAGTGGGTTCCGGACCTACGAGCAGTACTTC.

About this clone itself: Since a far larger clone is one base different, this is likely a read error. This chain joins TRBV27 and TRBJ2-7; TRBD2 aligns across 9 bases. The ends lost 5 bases at V and 3 bases at J; junction bases unmatched: 11. CDR3 length: 16 residues. Germline CDR1 MNHEY, CDR2 SMNVEV (reference sequence). CDR3 amino acids: CASSRISGSWNYEQYF. The CDR3 DNA is TGTGCCAGCAGTCGGATTAGCGGGAGCTGGAACTACGAGCAGTACTTC.

V is TRBV5-4 and J is TRBJ2-7, with 7 bases fitting TRBD2. V lost 3 bases and J lost 6; bases outside the gene matches: 6. Germline V CDR1 and CDR2: SGHNT, YYREEE (reference sequence). The CDR3 is made up of 13 amino acids. The CDR3 DNA sequence: TGTGCCAGCAGCTCAACTAGCGTGATCGAGCAGTACTTC. Protein sequence: CASSSTSVIEQYF.

This chain connects TRBV28 to TRBJ2-1; D could derive from TRBD1 or TRBD2 (6 bases each). This CDR3 is 17 amino acids long. The germline gives CDR1 MDHEN, CDR2 SYDVKM. V lost 6 bases, J lost 0 bases, and 18 bases lay in between. For the CDR3, the DNA is TGTGCCAGCAGGGATCCCGGCGGGACATTCTCCTACAATGAGCAGTTCTTC. Its translation: CASRDPGGTFSYNEQFF.

The V call is TRBV16, the J call TRBJ1-1, with TRBD1 matching over 9 bases. V gave up 4 bases and J gave up 0 bases; unmatched junction bases: 15. The CDR3 consists of 19 residues. CDR1 and CDR2 (germline): KGHSY, FQNENV. The CDR3 DNA sequence: TGTGCCAGCAGCCCAACAACCCGACAGGGGGGCCTCATGAACACTGAAGCTTTCTTT. This translates into CASSPTTRQGGLMNTEAFF.

A single count supports this clone. This chain joins TRBV11-1 and TRBJ2-7, with TRBD2 identical over 7 bases. CDR3 size: 16 residues. CDR1 is SGHAT and CDR2 is FQDESV in the germline V gene (reference sequence). Trimming cost V 5 bases and J 4 bases; bases outside gene matches: 14. This CDR3 reads CASSPPRGGSLYEQYF. The CDR3, as DNA: TGTGCCAGCAGCCCCCCTCGGGGAGGGAGCTTATACGAGCAGTACTTC.